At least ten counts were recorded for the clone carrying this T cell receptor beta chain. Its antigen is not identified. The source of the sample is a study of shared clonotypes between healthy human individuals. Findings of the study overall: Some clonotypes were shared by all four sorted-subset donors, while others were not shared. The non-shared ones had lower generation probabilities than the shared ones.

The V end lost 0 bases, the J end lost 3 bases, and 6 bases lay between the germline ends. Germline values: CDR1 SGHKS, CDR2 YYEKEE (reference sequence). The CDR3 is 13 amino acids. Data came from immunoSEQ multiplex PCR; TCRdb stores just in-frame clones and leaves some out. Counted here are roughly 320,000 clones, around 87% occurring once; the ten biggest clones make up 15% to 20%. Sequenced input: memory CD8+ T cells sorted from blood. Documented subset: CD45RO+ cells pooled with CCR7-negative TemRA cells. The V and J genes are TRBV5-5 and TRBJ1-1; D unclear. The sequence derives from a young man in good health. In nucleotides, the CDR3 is TGTGCCAGCAGCTTGGAGGCAGACACTGAAGCTTTCTTT. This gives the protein CASSLEADTEAFF.